A selection of T cell receptor beta chains follows, all from one sample in a study of PD-L1 blockade in urothelial cancer. Data came from immunoSEQ multiplex PCR; TCRdb stores just in-frame clones and leaves some out. The repertoire has 70,000 or so clones, roughly 91% of them found once; the top ten carry approximately 3.2%. This specimen was PBMCs, taken around atezolizumab (anti-PD-L1) treatment. Receptors were obtained from a man in his fifties or sixties with urothelial cancer. Both conserved end residues are part of each CDR3. The D gene is left open where the match is weak. Clone sizes are given selectively: once, few, many, or a class where the clone is expanded.

abundance: -
v_gene: TRBV2
j_gene: TRBJ1-2
d_gene: -
len: 12
CDR3aa: CASSRGMYGYTF
CDR3nt: TGTGCCAGCAGTAGGGGGATGTATGGCTACACCTTC

abundance: -
v_gene: TRBV10-1
j_gene: TRBJ2-1
d_gene: TRBD1
len: 13
CDR3aa: CASRETGMNEQFF
CDR3nt: TGCGCCAGCAGAGAGACAGGGATGAATGAGCAGTTCTTC

abundance: -
v_gene: TRBV6-5
j_gene: TRBJ1-1
d_gene: -
len: 13
CDR3aa: CASSYGQGTEAFF
CDR3nt: TGTGCCAGCAGTTACGGTCAGGGCACTGAAGCTTTCTTT

abundance: -
v_gene: TRBV5-1
j_gene: TRBJ1-2
d_gene: TRBD1
len: 13
CDR3aa: CASSPTGGQGYTF
CDR3nt: TGCGCCAGCAGCCCAACAGGGGGCCAAGGCTACACCTTC

abundance: -
v_gene: TRBV19
j_gene: TRBJ2-7
d_gene: -
len: 13
CDR3aa: CASSSSGSYEQYF
CDR3nt: TGTGCCAGTAGTTCCAGCGGATCCTACGAGCAGTACTTC

abundance: -
v_gene: TRBV2
j_gene: TRBJ2-7
d_gene: TRBD2
len: 14
CDR3aa: CASSAEGTIYEQYF
CDR3nt: TGTGCCAGCAGTGCGGAAGGGACTATCTACGAGCAGTACTTC

abundance: -
v_gene: TRBV5-1
j_gene: TRBJ2-5
d_gene: TRBD2
len: 16
CDR3aa: CASSLDSGGPQETQYF
CDR3nt: TGCGCCAGCAGCTTGGATAGCGGGGGACCCCAAGAGACCCAGTACTTC

abundance: -
v_gene: TRBV7-3
j_gene: TRBJ2-7
d_gene: TRBD1
len: 13
CDR3aa: CASSFDRDYEQYF
CDR3nt: TGTGCCAGCAGCTTTGACAGGGACTACGAGCAGTACTTC

abundance: -
v_gene: TRBV5-4
j_gene: TRBJ1-1
d_gene: -
len: 15
CDR3aa: CASSLVPGRDTEAFF
CDR3nt: TGTGCCAGCAGCTTGGTTCCAGGGAGGGACACTGAAGCTTTCTTT

abundance: -
v_gene: TRBV7-2
j_gene: TRBJ2-5
d_gene: -
len: 12
CDR3aa: CASSQLGETQYF
CDR3nt: TGTGCCAGCAGCCAGCTCGGGGAGACCCAGTACTTC

abundance: -
v_gene: TRBV7-8
j_gene: TRBJ2-5
d_gene: TRBD2
len: 16
CDR3aa: CASSLGAGGFQETQYF
CDR3nt: TGTGCCAGCAGCTTAGGGGCGGGAGGGTTCCAAGAGACCCAGTACTTC

abundance: once
v_gene: TRBV19
j_gene: TRBJ1-1
d_gene: -
len: 13
CDR3aa: CASSYLQGTEAFF
CDR3nt: TGTGCCAGTAGTTATCTGCAGGGGACTGAAGCTTTCTTT

abundance: -
v_gene: TRBV19
j_gene: TRBJ1-2
d_gene: TRBD1
len: 14
CDR3aa: CASSTTNRGYGYTF
CDR3nt: TGTGCCAGTAGTACCACAAACAGGGGATATGGCTACACCTTC

abundance: -
v_gene: TRBV5-6
j_gene: TRBJ2-6
d_gene: -
len: 15
CDR3aa: CASSRTGSGANVLTF
CDR3nt: TGTGCCAGCAGTCGTACGGGCTCTGGGGCCAACGTCCTGACTTTC

abundance: -
v_gene: TRBV7-9
j_gene: TRBJ2-2
d_gene: TRBD1
len: 12
CDR3aa: CASRGQNGELFF
CDR3nt: TGTGCGTCCAGGGGGCAGAACGGGGAGCTGTTTTTT

abundance: -
v_gene: TRBV5-4
j_gene: TRBJ2-3
d_gene: TRBD2
len: 15
CDR3aa: CASSPGAGVPPTQYF
CDR3nt: TGTGCCAGCAGCCCTGGGGCGGGAGTCCCCCCGACGCAGTATTTT

abundance: -
v_gene: TRBV15
j_gene: TRBJ2-5
d_gene: -
len: 15
CDR3aa: CATSKTIDPRETQYF
CDR3nt: TGTGCCACCAGCAAAACGATTGACCCTAGAGAGACCCAGTACTTC

abundance: -
v_gene: TRBV28
j_gene: TRBJ1-1
d_gene: -
len: 16
CDR3aa: CASSPPTGHMNTEAFF
CDR3nt: TGTGCCAGCAGTCCCCCGACAGGCCACATGAACACTGAAGCTTTCTTT

abundance: -
v_gene: TRBV5-8
j_gene: TRBJ2-2
d_gene: TRBD2
len: 18
CDR3aa: CASSLESSGSINTGELFF
CDR3nt: TGTGCCAGCAGCTTGGAGTCTAGCGGGAGTATAAACACCGGGGAGCTGTTTTTT

abundance: once
v_gene: TRBV6-6
j_gene: TRBJ2-7
d_gene: TRBD2
len: 16
CDR3aa: CASTFGRGDPLRQQYF
CDR3nt: TGTGCCAGCACCTTTGGGCGGGGGGACCCCCTAAGGCAGCAGTACTTC

abundance: -
v_gene: TRBV28
j_gene: TRBJ2-5
d_gene: TRBD2
len: 16
CDR3aa: CASSLWGAGDKETQYF
CDR3nt: TGTGCCAGCAGCCTATGGGGAGCGGGAGATAAAGAGACCCAGTACTTC

abundance: -
v_gene: TRBV25-1
j_gene: TRBJ1-5
d_gene: -
len: 14
CDR3aa: CASSDSSNNQPQHF
CDR3nt: TGTGCCAGCAGTGATAGCAGCAACAATCAGCCCCAGCATTTT

abundance: -
v_gene: TRBV5-4
j_gene: TRBJ2-5
d_gene: TRBD1
len: 13
CDR3aa: CASSSQGAETQYF
CDR3nt: TGTGCCAGCAGCTCACAGGGGGCCGAGACCCAGTACTTC

abundance: -
v_gene: TRBV19
j_gene: TRBJ1-1
d_gene: -
len: 15
CDR3aa: CASTDGAGDNTEAFF
CDR3nt: TGTGCCAGTACCGACGGGGCGGGAGATAACACTGAAGCTTTCTTT

abundance: -
v_gene: TRBV7-2
j_gene: TRBJ1-2
d_gene: TRBD1
len: 16
CDR3aa: CASSRTGTGPNYGYTF
CDR3nt: TGTGCCAGCAGCCGAACCGGGACAGGGCCTAACTATGGCTACACCTTC

abundance: few
v_gene: TRBV7-8
j_gene: TRBJ1-2
d_gene: -
len: 15
CDR3aa: CASSLGGGYGYGYTF
CDR3nt: TGTGCCAGCAGCTTAGGTGGGGGGTATGGCTATGGCTACACCTTC

abundance: -
v_gene: TRBV7-9
j_gene: TRBJ1-1
d_gene: -
len: 15
CDR3aa: CATQLPGSMNTEAFF
CDR3nt: TGTGCCACCCAATTACCGGGGTCCATGAACACTGAAGCTTTCTTT

abundance: -
v_gene: TRBV18
j_gene: TRBJ2-7
d_gene: TRBD1
len: 15
CDR3aa: CASSRSGTGNFEQYF
CDR3nt: TGTGCCAGCTCACGCTCCGGGACAGGGAATTTCGAGCAGTACTTC

abundance: -
v_gene: TRBV29-1
j_gene: TRBJ1-4
d_gene: -
len: 14
CDR3aa: CSVESWQGNEKLFF
CDR3nt: TGCAGCGTTGAATCTTGGCAGGGGAATGAAAAACTGTTTTTT

abundance: -
v_gene: TRBV11-2
j_gene: TRBJ2-1
d_gene: TRBD2
len: 19
CDR3aa: CASSLVPSWTSGEGNEQFF
CDR3nt: TGTGCCAGCAGCTTAGTTCCCTCCTGGACTAGCGGTGAGGGGAATGAGCAGTTCTTC

abundance: -
v_gene: TRBV28
j_gene: TRBJ1-5
d_gene: -
len: 15
CDR3aa: CASSLVVGGNQPQHF
CDR3nt: TGTGCCAGCAGTTTAGTCGTCGGGGGGAATCAGCCCCAGCATTTT

abundance: -
v_gene: TRBV28
j_gene: TRBJ2-1
d_gene: TRBD2
len: 16
CDR3aa: CASSSLAGGTYNEQFF
CDR3nt: TGTGCCAGCAGTTCGCTAGCGGGAGGGACCTACAATGAGCAGTTCTTC

abundance: -
v_gene: TRBV9
j_gene: TRBJ2-1
d_gene: TRBD1
len: 14
CDR3aa: CASSIGQGRHEQFF
CDR3nt: TGTGCCAGCAGCATTGGACAGGGTAGACATGAGCAGTTCTTC

abundance: -
v_gene: TRBV5-1
j_gene: TRBJ2-2
d_gene: TRBD1
len: 16
CDR3aa: CASSSGQGVGTGELFF
CDR3nt: TGCGCCAGCAGCTCCGGACAGGGGGTCGGCACCGGGGAGCTGTTTTTT

abundance: -
v_gene: TRBV7-8
j_gene: TRBJ2-5
d_gene: -
len: 14
CDR3aa: CASSPGRLQETQYF
CDR3nt: TGTGCCAGCAGCCCAGGGCGGTTACAAGAGACCCAGTACTTC

abundance: once
v_gene: TRBV5-1
j_gene: TRBJ2-1
d_gene: TRBD1
len: 21
CDR3aa: CASSVRSGQGATFGSYNEQFF
CDR3nt: TGCGCCAGCAGCGTACGGTCCGGACAGGGGGCTACCTTTGGCTCCTACAATGAGCAGTTCTTC

abundance: -
v_gene: TRBV19
j_gene: TRBJ1-2
d_gene: TRBD1
len: 15
CDR3aa: CACHHLTGGNYGYTF
CDR3nt: TGTGCCTGTCATCACCTCACAGGGGGTAACTATGGCTACACCTTC

abundance: -
v_gene: TRBV7-9
j_gene: TRBJ2-5
d_gene: -
len: 16
CDR3aa: CASSPRPLDLGETQYF
CDR3nt: TGTGCCAGCAGCCCTAGACCACTAGACCTAGGAGAGACCCAGTACTTC

abundance: -
v_gene: TRBV6-5
j_gene: TRBJ2-7
d_gene: TRBD1
len: 14
CDR3aa: CASADTGGPYEQYF
CDR3nt: TGTGCCAGCGCTGATACAGGGGGTCCCTACGAGCAGTACTTC

abundance: few
v_gene: TRBV6-6
j_gene: TRBJ1-5
d_gene: TRBD1
len: 14
CDR3aa: CASSLGQSNQPQHF
CDR3nt: TGTGCCAGCAGCTTGGGACAGAGCAATCAGCCCCAGCATTTT

abundance: once
v_gene: TRBV6-5
j_gene: TRBJ1-6
d_gene: TRBD1
len: 14
CDR3aa: CASSPGDRPSPLHF
CDR3nt: TGTGCCAGCAGTCCTGGGGACAGGCCGTCACCCCTCCACTTT

abundance: -
v_gene: TRBV6-5
j_gene: TRBJ2-3
d_gene: -
len: 14
CDR3aa: CASSYRVQTDTQYF
CDR3nt: TGTGCCAGCAGTTACCGAGTTCAAACAGATACGCAGTATTTT

abundance: -
v_gene: TRBV11-2
j_gene: TRBJ1-5
d_gene: -
len: 15
CDR3aa: CASSLDPDSNQPQHF
CDR3nt: TGTGCCAGCAGCTTAGACCCAGATAGCAATCAGCCCCAGCATTTT

abundance: -
v_gene: TRBV6-5
j_gene: TRBJ2-1
d_gene: TRBD2
len: 11
CDR3aa: CASSSGGEQFF
CDR3nt: TGTGCCAGCAGTTCGGGAGGTGAGCAGTTCTTC

abundance: -
v_gene: TRBV21-1
j_gene: TRBJ2-7
d_gene: -
len: 14
CDR3aa: CASSWGAQGNEQYF
CDR3nt: TGTGCCAGCAGCTGGGGAGCACAGGGGAACGAGCAGTACTTC

abundance: -
v_gene: TRBV7-9
j_gene: TRBJ1-4
d_gene: TRBD1
len: 17
CDR3aa: CASREDGTGGLNEKLFF
CDR3nt: TGTGCCAGCAGAGAAGATGGGACAGGGGGATTGAATGAAAAACTGTTTTTT

abundance: -
v_gene: TRBV19
j_gene: TRBJ2-2
d_gene: TRBD1
len: 14
CDR3aa: CASSISGGTGELFF
CDR3nt: TGTGCCAGTAGTATATCAGGGGGCACCGGGGAGCTGTTTTTT